The 20 T cell receptor beta chains listed next were all sequenced from one sample in a study of STAT5B mutations in CD4+ large granular lymphocyte leukemia (dated 2022 in TCRdb). Libraries came from the immunoSEQ multiplex PCR assay. TCRdb provides this immuneACCESS table in a form limited to in-frame rearrangements. Some clones are lacking; in checked studies, under half of them reflect an unresolved V gene, and why the rest are absent is not known. Within this sample are approximately 40,000 clones, with 70% to 85% of them counted one time only. The ten largest account for about 0.34% of the sample. The sample was CD4+ T cells from blood buffy coats. These receptors originate from a human donor in good health.

The rearrangement uses TRBV5-1 and TRBJ1-2, with 9 positions matching TRBD1. Trimming cost V 4 bases and J 5 bases; bases outside gene matches: 6. In germline, CDR1 is SGHRS, CDR2 YFSETQ. This CDR3 is built from 14 residues. The CDR3 sequence is CASSPRTGVYGYTF. The CDR3 coding sequence is TGCGCCAGCAGCCCAAGGACAGGGGTATATGGCTACACCTTC.

The chain couples TRBV28 to TRBJ1-5; TRBD1 might be the D (5 bases). This CDR3 spans 17 amino acids. Trimming left V 3 bases short and J 9 bases short, with 24 bases between. Looked up from germline, CDR1 is MDHEN and CDR2 is SYDVKM. The CDR3 DNA reads as TGTGCCAGCAGTTTCGTTGGTCAGGGTGGGAACCAATGGCCCCAGCATTTT. Protein: CASSFVGQGGNQWPQHF.

CDR3 DNA: TGTGCCAGCAGCCACCGTACGAGGATCCACCCGGAGACCCAGTACTTC. Protein product: CASSHRTRIHPETQYF. V and J are TRBV27 and TRBJ2-5; D call uncertain. Deletions cut 6 bases from V and 5 bases from J, with 22 bases between. Germline V gene data show CDR1 as MNHEY and CDR2 as SMNVEV (reference sequence). The CDR3 has 16 residues.

The chain employs TRBV28 and TRBJ1-5; no clear D gene. Germline V gene sequence: CDR1 MDHEN, CDR2 SYDVKM. This CDR3 has 13 amino acids. The V and J ends lost 3 bases and 3 bases respectively, with 6 bases between them. The CDR3 reads CASSLPDNQPQHF. The CDR3 DNA is TGTGCCAGCAGTTTGCCAGACAATCAGCCCCAGCATTTT. Full variable domain (missing parts from reference TRBV28 and TRBJ1-5): DVKVTQSSRYLVKRTGEKVFLECVQDMDHENMFWYRQDPGLGLRLIYFSYDVKMKEKGDIPEGYSVSREKKERFSLILESASTNQTSMYLCASSLPDNQPQHFGDGTRLSIL.

Details on this clone: One end of the junction fails to match germline, which may point to a read error. CDR3 loop: CASRLAGSTDTQYF. The CDR3 DNA reads as TGTGCCAGCAGGTTAGCGGGGAGCACAGATACGCAGTATTTT. The chain combines TRBV7-9 with TRBJ2-3; TRBD2 agrees at 8 bases. The CDR3 contains 14 residues. Germline-derived CDR1 and CDR2 are SEHNR and FQNEAQ (reference sequence).

CDR3 sequence (DNA): TGCGCCAGCAGCCCCTTGGGGGACTACAATGAGCAGTTCTTC. Translated: CASSPLGDYNEQFF. The V and J genes are TRBV5-1 and TRBJ2-1; the D call may be TRBD1 or TRBD2 (5 bases each). There are 14 residues in the CDR3. CDR1 and CDR2 (germline): SGHRS, YFSETQ. V lost 4 bases and J 3 bases, leaving 11 bases between the germline ends.

This sequence joins TRBV7-9 and TRBJ2-2, with 12 bases aligning to TRBD2. The CDR3 runs 19 residues. V shed 0 bases, J shed 2 bases, and the junction held 7 bases outside the gene matches. Germline assignment: CDR1 SEHNR and CDR2 FQNEAQ (reference sequence). CDR3 in DNA: TGTGCCAGCAGCTTAGCCCCCGGACTAGCGGGAACTAACACCGGGGAGCTGTTTTTT. Its protein product is CASSLAPGLAGTNTGELFF.

This clone was detected a few times. V is TRBV19 and J is TRBJ2-1; 7 nucleotides align to TRBD2. The CDR3 is 14 residues long. V was clipped by 3 bases and J by 8 bases; unmatched bases: 7. Germline V gene sequence: CDR1 LNHDA, CDR2 SQIVND (reference sequence). CDR3 coding DNA: TGTGCCAGTAGTATCGCGGGGAGGGCCGATGAGCAGTTCTTC. This gives the protein CASSIAGRADEQFF.

This clone occurred once. This sequence joins TRBV6-1 and TRBJ2-1; TRBD2 agrees at 11 bases. V was clipped by 10 bases and J by 4 bases; unmatched bases: 6. Germline loops: CDR1 MNHNS, CDR2 SASEGT. The CDR3 runs 14 residues. The CDR3 region is CATKGLAEYNEQFF. CDR3 in DNA: TGTGCCACCAAGGGACTAGCGGAATACAATGAGCAGTTCTTC.

V and J are TRBV4-3 and TRBJ2-3, with D perhaps assigned TRBD1 or TRBD2 (5 bases each). The CDR3 extends over 17 amino acids. CDR1 and CDR2 from the germline V gene are LGHNA and YSLEER. The ends were cut back, 4 bases at V and 3 bases at J, with 20 bases in the middle. CDR3 DNA sequence: TGCGCCAGCAGCCTCATACCCGGGACGTGGGGGACAGATACGCAGTATTTT. Translating gives CASSLIPGTWGTDTQYF.

The rearrangement joins TRBV18 to TRBJ1-4; 7 bases align to TRBD1. Germline assignment: CDR1 KGHSH and CDR2 LQKENI. CDR3 length: 15 residues. V lost 2 bases and J lost 7; bases outside the gene matches: 7. The CDR3 bases are TGTGCCAGCTCACCAACCGACAGGGCGAGTGAAAAACTGTTTTTT. Its protein product is CASSPTDRASEKLFF.

This sequence joins TRBV30 and TRBJ1-1; D may be TRBD1 (6 bases). Trimming removed 5 bases at V and 0 bases at J, with 10 bases between. The CDR3 is 13 amino acids. Germline lookup yields CDR1 GTSNPN and CDR2 SVGIG (reference sequence). In nucleotides, the CDR3 is TGTGCCTGGGAACAGGGCCTGAACACTGAAGCTTTCTTT. It is translated as CAWEQGLNTEAFF.

The rearrangement links TRBV6-5 to TRBJ1-6; TRBD1 aligns across 8 bases. With V trimmed by 0 bases and J by 10 bases, 8 bases remained unmatched. The V gene's germline CDR1 is MNHEY and CDR2 SVGAGI. This CDR3 contains 16 residues. CDR3 nucleotides: TGTGCCAGCAGTTACTCGGAGTCAGGGGGCAGCTCACCCCTCCACTTT. Residues: CASSYSESGGSSPLHF.

This clone showed up just a few times. J is TRBJ1-1 and V is TRBV13; D possibly corresponds to TRBD1 (5 bases). CDR3 length equals 14 residues. Between the trimmed V and J ends, which lost 5 bases and 4 bases, there was a span of 14 bases. The germline V gene encodes CDR1 PRHDT and CDR2 FYEKMQ (reference sequence). CDR3 region: CASSRGRPGTEAFF. The CDR3 nucleotides are TGTGCCAGCAGCAGGGGACGGCCGGGCACTGAAGCTTTCTTT.

This sequence joins TRBV11-2 and TRBJ2-1; 7 positions agree with TRBD1. The CDR3 loop spans 12 amino acids. V was clipped by 4 bases and J by 11 bases; unmatched bases: 5. Germline V gene sequence: CDR1 SGHAT, CDR2 FQNNGV. CDR3 residues: CASSSGQTKQFF. DNA of the CDR3: TGTGCCAGCAGCTCGGGACAGACGAAGCAGTTCTTC.

This chain joins TRBV28 and TRBJ1-2, with D unresolved. The V gene lost 3 bases and the J gene lost 0 bases, with 8 bases spanning the gap. The length of the CDR3 is 14 residues. From germline, CDR1 is MDHEN and CDR2 SYDVKM. The CDR3 is CASSFPEPNYGYTF. CDR3 coding DNA: TGTGCCAGCAGTTTTCCCGAGCCTAACTATGGCTACACCTTC.

The CDR3 loop is CASSLDRAADTQYF. CDR3 nucleotides: TGTGCCAGCAGTTTAGACAGGGCCGCAGATACGCAGTATTTT. The chain is built from TRBV27 and TRBJ2-3; 7 positions match TRBD1. The germline CDR1 and CDR2 sequences are MNHEY and SMNVEV (reference sequence). CDR3 length: 14 residues. The V segment lost 2 bases and the J segment 4 bases; nucleotides outside the gene matches: 3.

CDR3 loop: CASSQDAPGLFF. CDR3 sequence (DNA): TGTGCCAGCAGCCAAGACGCCCCGGGACTGTTTTTT. The rearrangement uses TRBV4-2 and TRBJ1-4; no definite D call. V was pared by 0 bases and J by 13 bases, with 9 bases between. In germline, CDR1 is LGHNA, CDR2 YNFKEQ. This CDR3 comprises 12 residues.

The chain combines TRBV9 with TRBJ1-1; no clear D. V lost 4 bases, J lost 2 bases, and 9 bases lay in between. The CDR3 totals 13 residues. Germline lookup yields CDR1 SGDLS and CDR2 YYNGEE. In DNA, the CDR3 is TGTGCCAGCAGCTCCTCTCCCAACACTGAAGCTTTCTTT. It translates to CASSSSPNTEAFF.

There are a few counts of this clone. The rearrangement links TRBV6-6 to TRBJ2-2; D is perhaps TRBD1 (5 bases). The CDR3 sequence is 15 residues long. The germline CDR1 and CDR2 sequences are MNHNY and SVGAGI (reference sequence). V was shortened by 0 bases and J by 2 bases, with 7 bases between the two germline ends. CDR3 protein: CASSYSQANTGELFF. CDR3 DNA sequence: TGTGCCAGCAGTTACTCACAGGCAAACACCGGGGAGCTGTTTTTT.